A single sample gave rise to the 27 T cell receptor beta chains below, sequenced in a study of T cells after yellow fever vaccination. MiXCR, run by TCRdb on the 5' RACE reads, gives a single entry per CDR3 protein. The table shows roughly 340,000 distinct CDR3 sequences, with 8.7% occurring only once. Sequencing used PBMCs, obtained on the day of the first yellow fever vaccination. The source of these receptors is a man aged 18-30 years who received the YFV17D yellow fever vaccine.

J is TRBJ2-7 and V is TRBV4-3; 10 nucleotides align to TRBD1. J gave up 3 bases and V 3 bases, and 5 bases lay outside the gene matches. The germline CDR1 and CDR2 sequences are LGHNA and YSLEER. The CDR3 contains 15 residues. CDR3 region: CASSHRDRGFYEQYF. DNA of the CDR3: TGCGCCAGCAGCCACCGGGACAGGGGATTCTACGAGCAGTACTTC.

The rearrangement uses TRBV11-3 and TRBJ1-2; D remains ambiguous. Trimming removed 9 bases at V and 4 bases at J, with 24 bases between. CDR1 and CDR2 (germline): SGHNT, YENEEA. The CDR3 runs 16 residues. The chain's CDR3 is CASHAPGPVPSYGYTF. CDR3 DNA: TGTGCCAGTCACGCCCCAGGACCGGTCCCGAGCTATGGCTACACCTTC.

This chain connects TRBV5-1 to TRBJ2-2; 7 bases align to TRBD1. In germline, CDR1 is SGHRS, CDR2 YFSETQ. The CDR3 extends over 15 amino acids. V shed 4 bases, J shed 6 bases, and the junction held 9 bases outside the gene matches. CDR3 loop: CASSLDRARAGELFF. As DNA, the CDR3 is TGCGCCAGCAGCCTAGACAGGGCGCGCGCCGGGGAGCTGTTTTTT.

The sample holds a few counts of this clonotype. V and J are TRBV5-1 and TRBJ1-2; D perhaps matches TRBD1 (5 bases). Trimming stripped 2 bases from V and 4 bases from J, with 12 bases between. There are 14 residues in the CDR3. Looked up from germline, CDR1 is SGHRS and CDR2 is YFSETQ. In nucleotides, the CDR3 is TGCGCCAGCAGCTTTGATCAGGGTCGCTATGGCTACACCTTC. This codes for CASSFDQGRYGYTF.

This rearrangement joins TRBV7-9 to TRBJ1-5; 7 nucleotides align to TRBD1. The CDR3 totals 15 residues. The J segment lost 5 bases and the V segment lost 2 bases, leaving 6 bases of the junction unmatched. Per the germline V gene, CDR1 is SEHNR and CDR2 is FQNEAQ (reference sequence). The CDR3, as DNA: TGTGCCAGCAGCTTATCGACAGGGTGGGATCAGCCCCAGCATTTT. Protein product: CASSLSTGWDQPQHF.

This clonotype was recorded at least ten times. V is TRBV20-1 and J is TRBJ2-1, with D uncertain. V lost 5 bases to trimming and J lost 8 bases, with 1 base between them. The CDR3 is 8 residues long. The germline V gene has CDR1 DFQATT and CDR2 SNEGSKA (reference sequence). CDR3 protein: CSAYEQFF. CDR3 in DNA: TGCAGTGCTTATGAGCAGTTCTTC.

The sample holds a few counts of this clonotype. Being one base from a much bigger clone, this may be a read error. The chain couples TRBV7-9 to TRBJ2-3; no clear D gene. V lost 1 base, J lost 2 bases, and 7 bases lay in between. This CDR3 contains 14 residues. Germline values: CDR1 SEHNR, CDR2 FQNEAQ (reference sequence). In DNA form, the CDR3 reads TGTGCCAGCAGCTTAGTTTCTATCACAGATACGCAGTATTTT. As protein: CASSLVSITDTQYF.

The chain combines TRBV6-2 or TRBV6-3 with TRBJ1-2; D uncertain. Germline lookup yields CDR1 MNHEY and CDR2 SVGEGT. Trimming cost V 4 bases and J 11 bases, with 23 bases left between them. The CDR3 extends over 15 amino acids. Written as DNA, the CDR3 is TGTGCCAGCAGTTCGGCTGGGGAAGGTTGGCAATTGTACACCTTC. Translating it yields CASSSAGEGWQLYTF.

This clonotype came up a few times. V gene TRBV9 combines with J gene TRBJ2-5; a weak D match, TRBD2 (6 bases). The V gene's germline CDR1 is SGDLS and CDR2 YYNGEE. Trimming left V 2 bases short and J 2 bases short, with 13 bases between. This CDR3 has 15 amino acids. The CDR3 nucleotides are TGTGCCAGCAGCGTCTTCTGGGGGACTCAAGAGACCCAGTACTTC. It yields the protein CASSVFWGTQETQYF.

The chain employs TRBV5-1 and TRBJ1-1, with 8 bases fitting TRBD1. The CDR3 is made up of 16 amino acids. With 0 bases clipped from V and 5 bases from J, the junction kept 9 bases outside the gene matches. From germline, CDR1 is SGHRS and CDR2 YFSETQ. CDR3 sequence reads: CASSLGTTGGRTEAFF. The CDR3 DNA sequence: TGCGCCAGCAGCTTGGGCACCACAGGGGGAAGGACTGAAGCTTTCTTT.

This chain links TRBV5-1 with TRBJ2-7, with D possibly being TRBD2 (5 bases). Deletions cut 4 bases from V and 3 bases from J, with 14 bases between. There are 14 residues in the CDR3. Germline assignment: CDR1 SGHRS and CDR2 YFSETQ. This CDR3 is CASSVVREGYEQYF. The CDR3 DNA follows: TGCGCCAGCAGCGTTGTTCGGGAAGGCTACGAGCAGTACTTC.

There are a few counts of this clonotype. This chain links TRBV12-3 or TRBV12-4 with TRBJ1-1; unclear D gene. The CDR3 is 14 residues long. The V and J ends lost 7 bases and 0 bases respectively, with 12 bases between them. CDR3 region: CASNVRTVNTEAFF. The CDR3 DNA is TGTGCCAGCAACGTTAGGACGGTGAACACTGAAGCTTTCTTT.

This clonotype was detected a few times. The J gene is TRBJ2-1, the V gene TRBV5-1, with no clear D. From germline, CDR1 is SGHRS and CDR2 YFSETQ. Trimming took 2 bases from V and 8 from J, leaving 5 bases between them. CDR3 length: 11 amino acids. CDR3 nucleotides: TGCGCCAGCAGCTTCTTCGATGAGCAGTTCTTC. Translated, it gives CASSFFDEQFF. The complete variable domain, with remaining parts taken from reference TRBV5-1 and TRBJ2-1, reads KAGVTQTPRYLIKTRGQQVTLSCSPISGHRSVSWYQQTPGQGLQFLFEYFSETQRNKGNFPGRFSGRQFSNSRSEMNVSTLELGDSALYLCASSFFDEQFFGPGTRLTVL.

This clonotype has more than one count but fewer than ten. The chain couples TRBV6-2 or TRBV6-3 to TRBJ1-2; D uncertain. V was trimmed by 8 bases and J by 4 bases, leaving 14 bases between them. From germline, CDR1 is MNHEY and CDR2 SVGEGT. The CDR3 is 13 amino acids. In DNA, the CDR3 is TGTGCCAGCCAAACGGGCTCTCCCTATGGCTACACCTTC. This sequence encodes CASQTGSPYGYTF.

The table lists this clonotype with a few counts. The chain couples TRBV6-6 to TRBJ2-7; D might be TRBD1 (5 bases). Germline CDR1 is MNHNY and CDR2 is SVGAGI (reference sequence). This CDR3 spans 12 amino acids. V was cut by 4 bases and J by 6 bases, with 10 bases left in between. Here the CDR3 reads CASSLGPREQYV. The CDR3 DNA is TGTGCCAGCAGTTTGGGGCCCCGCGAGCAGTACGTC.

The V gene is TRBV6-1, the J gene TRBJ2-3; D ambiguous. This CDR3 contains 14 residues. Germline V gene lookup returns CDR1 MNHNS and CDR2 SASEGT. Deletions cut 6 bases from V and 1 base from J, with 11 bases between. The CDR3 loop reads CASRQDLGTDTQYF. For the CDR3, the DNA is TGTGCCAGCAGACAAGACCTGGGCACAGATACGCAGTATTTT.

This clonotype has more than one count but fewer than ten. V is TRBV5-1 and J is TRBJ2-5; TRBD2 agrees at 8 bases. J gave up 2 bases and V 5 bases, and 11 bases lay outside the gene matches. Germline loops: CDR1 SGHRS, CDR2 YFSETQ. There are 16 residues in the CDR3. The CDR3 DNA reads TGCGCCAGCAGTCTCGGGGGGGCAAGGCGTCAAGAGACCCAGTACTTC. Amino acid sequence: CASSLGGARRQETQYF.

This clonotype occurred many times. The genes are TRBV12-3 or TRBV12-4 and TRBJ2-4; TRBD1 aligns across 7 bases. This CDR3 comprises 14 residues. With V trimmed by 5 bases and J by 7 bases, 8 bases remained unmatched. In nucleotides, the CDR3 is TGTGCCAGCAGTACAGGGGTCTATAACAACATTCAGTACTTC. Amino acid sequence: CASSTGVYNNIQYF.

This clonotype showed up just a few times. The rearrangement joins TRBV6-1 to TRBJ1-4, with D unresolved. CDR1 MNHNS and CDR2 SASEGT come from the germline V gene. This CDR3 is built from 14 residues. Trimming pared 8 bases from V and 0 bases from J, leaving 10 bases between. The CDR3 nucleotides read TGTGCCAGCGCAAGGCTTGCAACTAATGAAAAACTGTTTTTT. Protein product: CASARLATNEKLFF.

This clonotype was seen more than once but under ten times. The chain carries TRBV7-2 and TRBJ2-7; TRBD1 might be the D (5 bases). In germline, CDR1 is SGHTA, CDR2 FQGNSA. The CDR3 sequence is 13 residues long. V gave up 5 bases and J gave up 1 base, with 9 bases separating them. CDR3 region: CASSVDSSYEQYF. CDR3 DNA: TGTGCCAGCAGCGTCGACAGTTCCTACGAGCAGTACTTC.

There are many counts of this clonotype. This chain connects TRBV11-2 to TRBJ2-3; 13 nucleotides line up with TRBD2. This CDR3 comprises 20 residues. Germline V CDR1 and CDR2: SGHAT, FQNNGV. The V and J ends lost 5 bases and 1 base, in that order; junction bases with no gene match: 15. The CDR3 is CASSPGGTSGAPGGTDTQYF. For the CDR3, the DNA is TGTGCCAGCAGCCCCGGTGGGACTAGCGGGGCCCCCGGTGGCACAGATACGCAGTATTTT.

In this sample, this clonotype turned up a few times. V and J are TRBV29-1 and TRBJ2-3, with D possibly being TRBD1 (5 bases). Trimming stripped 4 bases from V and 2 bases from J, with 10 bases between. This CDR3 comprises 13 residues. Germline assignment: CDR1 SQVTM and CDR2 ANQGSEA. CDR3 in amino acids: CSVGQPLTDTQYF. The CDR3 DNA reads as TGCAGCGTTGGACAGCCCCTCACAGATACGCAGTATTTT.

This clonotype was found many times. The chain is built from TRBV14 and TRBJ1-4; the match to TRBD1 covers 9 bases. After removal of 4 bases from V and 3 bases from J, the junction contained 0 bases not matched to a gene. The CDR3 has 14 residues. Germline V gives CDR1 SGHDN, CDR2 FVKESK. The chain's CDR3 is CASSRDRANEKLFF. CDR3 DNA: TGTGCCAGCAGCCGGGACAGGGCTAATGAAAAACTGTTTTTT.

This clonotype has only a few counts. The chain uses TRBV7-9 and TRBJ2-5; no firm D call. The CDR3 runs 13 residues. V dropped 7 bases and J dropped 1 base, with 10 bases sitting between them. CDR1 and CDR2 (germline): SEHNR, FQNEAQ (reference sequence). CDR3 in DNA: TGTGCCAGCACCCCCTGGAGCCAAGAGACCCAGTACTTC. Amino acids: CASTPWSQETQYF.

The chain carries TRBV7-6 and TRBJ2-7; 12 bases agree with TRBD2. There are 14 residues in the CDR3. The J segment lost 3 bases and the V segment lost 7 bases, leaving 4 bases of the junction unmatched. The germline V gene encodes CDR1 SGHVS and CDR2 FNYEAQ. CDR3 in amino acids: CASTRLAGDYEQYF. CDR3 sequence (DNA): TGTGCCAGCACCCGACTAGCGGGGGACTACGAGCAGTACTTC.

The rearrangement uses TRBV4-3 and TRBJ1-6, with 9 nucleotides matching TRBD1. With V trimmed by 0 bases and J by 7 bases, 10 bases remained unmatched. The CDR3 has 18 amino acids. Germline V gives CDR1 LGHNA, CDR2 YSLEER. CDR3 amino acids: CASSQDIGDRVNNSPLHF. CDR3 coding DNA: TGCGCCAGCAGCCAAGACATCGGGGACAGGGTTAACAATTCACCCCTCCACTTT.

This clonotype was detected a few times. This sequence joins TRBV5-5 and TRBJ1-3, with D unclear. CDR1 is SGHKS and CDR2 is YYEKEE in the germline V gene (reference sequence). This CDR3 has 18 amino acids. The germline V and J ends were trimmed by 1 base and 0 bases, with 17 bases remaining between them. The CDR3: CASSLYMVVRNSGNTIYF. Written as DNA, the CDR3 is TGTGCCAGCAGCTTGTACATGGTTGTCAGGAACTCTGGAAACACCATATATTTT.